Given below is one T cell receptor beta chain in context. The sample belongs to a study of patients and donors after allogeneic stem cell transplantation. MiXCR, run by TCRdb on the RT-PCR reads, gives a single entry per CDR3 protein. The sample has 150,000 to 200,000 distinct CDR3 sequences, roughly 31% seen once. This receptor was identified in a human donor who was either an allogeneic HSCT recipient or a stem cell or donor lymphocyte infusion donor (not recorded which). It is not recorded whose cells these are; they may come from a transplant donor. The sequencing sample was made of blood, either unsorted or a sorted T cell fraction (not recorded which).

CDR3 sequence reads: CASRTPGQVAEQYF. The CDR3, as DNA: TGTGCCAGCAGGACGCCGGGACAGGTAGCCGAGCAGTACTTC. This chain joins TRBV28 and TRBJ2-7; TRBD1 matches 8 bases. Germline CDR1 is MDHEN and CDR2 is SYDVKM. After removal of 6 bases from V and 6 bases from J, the junction contained 10 bases not matched to a gene. CDR3 length equals 14 residues.